This T cell receptor (beta chain) was profiled in a study of blood T cells in healthy people across ages. Alongside a J-beta primer mix, a sample-barcoded 5' primer served in a second PCR lasting 7 to 11 cycles. TCRdb re-analysed the 5' RACE reads in MiXCR, keeping a single row per CDR3 protein. Of around 1.5 million distinct CDR3 sequences detected, around 42% appear once; the ten largest clones hold 7.9%. The CDR3 contains 13 residues. V was trimmed by 7 bases and J by 5 bases, leaving 14 bases between them. The specimen was blood. The chain recombines TRBV12-3 or TRBV12-4 with TRBJ1-1; D gene ambiguous. This TCR was recovered from a woman aged 18-29 years in good health. CDR3 nucleotides: TGTGCCAGCATCTTGAGCGGTTTAACTGAAGCTTTCTTT. This codes for CASILSGLTEAFF.